This TCR beta chain originates from a study of blood T cell repertoires in COVID-19. Germline CDR1 is MDHEN and CDR2 is SYDVKM. V lost 5 bases and J lost 0, with 19 bases in between. There are 17 residues in the CDR3. As processed by the authors: Estimates of nucleated cell counts were drawn from the amplification of reference gene primers. Produced via immunoSEQ multiplex PCR; TCRdb's table is partial and in-frame only. V, J and clone size were drawn from that table, and D and trimming were deduced from the DNA. The table includes some 310,000 clones, roughly 90% detected once. The V call is TRBV28, the J call TRBJ1-2, with D perhaps TRBD1 (6 bases). This sequence was found in a woman in her twenties or thirties with COVID-19, enrolled during active disease. The source material was peripheral blood. The DNA of the CDR3 is TGTGCCAGCAGTCTATTGGGCCTAAGGACAGCTAACTATGGCTACACCTTC. Protein: CASSLLGLRTANYGYTF.